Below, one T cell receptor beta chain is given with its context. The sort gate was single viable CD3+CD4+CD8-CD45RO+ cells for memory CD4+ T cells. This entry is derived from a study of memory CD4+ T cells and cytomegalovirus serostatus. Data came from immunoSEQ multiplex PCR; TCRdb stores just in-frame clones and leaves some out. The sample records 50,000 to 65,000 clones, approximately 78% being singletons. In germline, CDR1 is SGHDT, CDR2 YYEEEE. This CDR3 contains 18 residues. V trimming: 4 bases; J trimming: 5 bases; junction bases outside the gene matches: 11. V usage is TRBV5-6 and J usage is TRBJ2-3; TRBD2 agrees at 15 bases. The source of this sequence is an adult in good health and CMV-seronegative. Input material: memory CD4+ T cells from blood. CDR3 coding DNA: TGTGCCAGCAGCCCGCCGTGGACTAGCGGGGGGGCCGAAGATACGCAGTATTTT. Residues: CASSPPWTSGGAEDTQYF.